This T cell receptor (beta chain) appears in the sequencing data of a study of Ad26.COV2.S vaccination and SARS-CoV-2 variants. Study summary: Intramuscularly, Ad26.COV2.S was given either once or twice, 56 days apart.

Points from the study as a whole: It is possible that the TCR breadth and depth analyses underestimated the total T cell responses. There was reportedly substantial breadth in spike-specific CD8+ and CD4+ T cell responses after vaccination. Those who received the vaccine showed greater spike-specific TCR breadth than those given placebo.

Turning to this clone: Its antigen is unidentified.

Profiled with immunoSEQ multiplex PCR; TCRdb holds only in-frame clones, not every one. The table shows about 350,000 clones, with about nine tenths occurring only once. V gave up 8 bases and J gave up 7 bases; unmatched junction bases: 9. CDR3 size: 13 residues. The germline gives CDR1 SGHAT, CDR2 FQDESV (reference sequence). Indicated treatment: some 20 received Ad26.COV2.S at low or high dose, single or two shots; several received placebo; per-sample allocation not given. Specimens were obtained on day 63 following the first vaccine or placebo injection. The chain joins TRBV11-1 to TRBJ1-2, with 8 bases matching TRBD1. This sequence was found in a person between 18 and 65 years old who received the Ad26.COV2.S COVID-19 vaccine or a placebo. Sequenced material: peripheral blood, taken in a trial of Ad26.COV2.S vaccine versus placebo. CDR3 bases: TGTGCCAGCGGGGGACAGGAAATTCGTGGCTACACCTTC. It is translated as CASGGQEIRGYTF.